What follows are 14 T cell receptor beta chains derived from one specimen sequenced in a study of OX40 agonist ivuxolimab in advanced cancers. Using immunoSEQ multiplex PCR, the repertoire was profiled, and TCRdb retains in-frame clones only, with some absent. The sample lists about 150,000 clones; approximately 94% were seen once. The sequencing used CD4+ or CD8+ T cells sorted from blood, collected in a trial of the OX40 agonist ivuxolimab. These receptors all come from an adult with an advanced solid tumor such as melanoma, head and neck, liver or kidney cancer.

This rearrangement joins TRBV19 to TRBJ1-1; D not certain. The germline V and J ends were trimmed by 5 bases and 2 bases, with 24 bases remaining between them. Germline V CDR1 and CDR2: LNHDA, SQIVND (reference sequence). CDR3 length equals 18 residues. The CDR3 coding sequence is TGTGCCAGTAGTGCAGACCTCCGGGCCCCAGGCACTAACACTGAAGCTTTCTTT. Translation: CASSADLRAPGTNTEAFF.

CDR3 loop: CASSLAQGLNTEAFF. In nucleotides, the CDR3 is TGTGCCAGCAGCTTAGCGCAGGGACTGAACACTGAAGCTTTCTTT. The rearrangement links TRBV7-2 to TRBJ1-1; D is possibly TRBD1 (5 bases). The CDR3 is 15 amino acids. V was clipped by 0 bases and J by 0 bases, with 8 bases between them. Germline CDR1 and CDR2: SGHTA and FQGNSA.

V is TRBV30 and J is TRBJ2-7; TRBD1 matches 7 bases. Trimming removed 1 base from V and 2 bases from J; junction bases left unmatched: 8. The CDR3 spans 15 residues. From germline, CDR1 is GTSNPN and CDR2 SVGIG (reference sequence). DNA of the CDR3: TGTGCCTGGAGTGGGGAGAGAGACAGGGCCTACGAGCAGTACTTC. Its protein is CAWSGERDRAYEQYF.

This chain uses TRBV30 with TRBJ1-5; D gene uncertain. Trimming pared 6 bases from V and 3 bases from J, leaving 9 bases between. This CDR3 has 12 amino acids. Germline V gene sequence: CDR1 GTSNPN, CDR2 SVGIG (reference sequence). The CDR3 coding sequence is TGTGCCTGCCAAGGGCCCAATCAGCCCCAGCATTTT. It codes for CACQGPNQPQHF.

The chain couples TRBV9 to TRBJ1-5; tentative D call: TRBD1 (5 bases). The CDR3 length is 14 residues. Between the trimmed V and J ends, which lost 2 bases and 3 bases, there was a span of 9 bases. Germline V lookup: CDR1 SGDLS, CDR2 YYNGEE. CDR3 DNA: TGTGCCAGCAGCGTGGACGGGACCAATCAGCCCCAGCATTTT. This sequence encodes CASSVDGTNQPQHF.

The chain combines TRBV30 with TRBJ2-3, with 13 bases fitting TRBD2. Germline lookup yields CDR1 GTSNPN and CDR2 SVGIG (reference sequence). This CDR3 has 16 amino acids. V was clipped by 3 bases and J by 0 bases; unmatched bases: 3. In DNA, the CDR3 is TGTGCCTGGAGGGGACTAGCGGGGATTAGCACAGATACGCAGTATTTT. Translation gives CAWRGLAGISTDTQYF. The whole variable domain, filled in from reference TRBV30 and TRBJ2-3, reads SQTIHQWPATLVQPVGSPLSLECTVEGTSNPNLYWYRQAAGRGLQLLFYSVGIGQISSEVPQNLSASRPQDRQFILSSKKLLLSDSGFYLCAWRGLAGISTDTQYFGPGTRLTVL.

This chain links TRBV5-1 with TRBJ2-4, with D maybe TRBD2 (5 bases). The V gene lost 0 bases and the J gene lost 4 bases, with 5 bases spanning the gap. The germline CDR1 and CDR2 sequences are SGHRS and YFSETQ. The CDR3 consists of 13 residues. In DNA, the CDR3 is TGCGCCAGCAGCTTGGGAGGGAAAAACATTCAGTACTTC. It specifies CASSLGGKNIQYF.

In DNA, the CDR3 is TGTGCCAGCAGACCTAGGGCGGGGCTTTCTCACAATGAGCAGTTCTTC. Residues: CASRPRAGLSHNEQFF. This chain uses TRBV2 with TRBJ2-1; the D gene is possibly TRBD2 (6 bases). The germline V and J ends were trimmed by 6 bases and 5 bases, with 20 bases remaining between them. Germline V gives CDR1 SNHLY, CDR2 FYNNEI. The CDR3 runs 16 residues.

The V gene is TRBV12-5, the J gene TRBJ1-2; the match to TRBD1 covers 8 bases. The CDR3 sequence is 14 residues long. Trimming at V came to 5 bases and at J to 8 bases, leaving 10 bases not matched to a gene. The germline CDR1 and CDR2 sequences are LGHNT and FRNRAP. CDR3 sequence reads: CASGVGQGYRGYTF. For the CDR3, the DNA is TGTGCTAGTGGTGTCGGACAGGGCTACCGGGGCTACACCTTC.

V and J are TRBV7-2 and TRBJ1-2; no definite D call. The CDR3 runs to 15 residues. Trimming took off 1 base at V and 8 bases at J, with 17 bases between the two ends. The germline V gene encodes CDR1 SGHTA and CDR2 FQGNSA. The CDR3 spells CASSLGEFWRSGYTF. As DNA, the CDR3 is TGTGCCAGCAGCTTAGGTGAATTTTGGAGGAGCGGCTACACCTTC. The full variable domain, rest sourced from reference TRBV7-2 and TRBJ1-2, is GAGVSQSPSNKVTEKGKDVELRCDPISGHTALYWYRQSLGQGLEFLIYFQGNSAPDKSGLPSDRFSAERTGGSVSTLTIQRTQQEDSAVYLCASSLGEFWRSGYTFGSGTRLTVV.

This chain connects TRBV4-1 to TRBJ1-6, with TRBD1 matching over 9 bases. Germline V gives CDR1 MGHRA, CDR2 YSYEKL. J gave up 1 base and V 1 base, and 11 bases lay outside the gene matches. CDR3 size: 20 residues. DNA for the CDR3: TGCGCCAGCAGCCAAGGTGAGGGACAGGGTCGGACATCCTATAATTCACCCCTCCACTTT. Encoded protein: CASSQGEGQGRTSYNSPLHF.

The rearrangement links TRBV10-2 to TRBJ1-4; TRBD1 agrees at 10 bases. The CDR3 spans 17 residues. Germline CDR1 and CDR2: WSHSY and SAAADI. The trim removed 6 bases at V and 4 bases at J, leaving 11 bases unmatched. This CDR3 is CASSAGTGVAGNEKLFF. The CDR3 region has the DNA TGCGCCAGCAGCGCCGGGACAGGGGTAGCGGGTAATGAAAAACTGTTTTTT.

The sample holds one count of this clone. The chain combines TRBV6-1 with TRBJ2-3, with TRBD2 matching over 8 bases. The V gene's germline CDR1 is MNHNS and CDR2 SASEGT. V gave up 2 bases and J gave up 6 bases; unmatched junction bases: 10. The CDR3 is made up of 16 amino acids. CDR3 DNA sequence: TGTGCCAGCAGTGAATTTTCTAGCGGGCCAAGGGATACGCAGTATTTT. Amino acids: CASSEFSSGPRDTQYF.

The chain couples TRBV28 to TRBJ2-7, with no clear D. The ends were cut back, 4 bases at V and 4 bases at J, with 14 bases in the middle. The CDR3 loop spans 14 amino acids. In germline, CDR1 is MDHEN, CDR2 SYDVKM. The CDR3 coding sequence is TGTGCCAGCAGTTCCGACGGTAGTATATACGAGCAGTACTTC. This sequence encodes CASSSDGSIYEQYF. Together with reference TRBV28 and TRBJ2-7, the CDR3 gives the full variable domain: DVKVTQSSRYLVKRTGEKVFLECVQDMDHENMFWYRQDPGLGLRLIYFSYDVKMKEKGDIPEGYSVSREKKERFSLILESASTNQTSMYLCASSSDGSIYEQYFGPGTRLTVT.